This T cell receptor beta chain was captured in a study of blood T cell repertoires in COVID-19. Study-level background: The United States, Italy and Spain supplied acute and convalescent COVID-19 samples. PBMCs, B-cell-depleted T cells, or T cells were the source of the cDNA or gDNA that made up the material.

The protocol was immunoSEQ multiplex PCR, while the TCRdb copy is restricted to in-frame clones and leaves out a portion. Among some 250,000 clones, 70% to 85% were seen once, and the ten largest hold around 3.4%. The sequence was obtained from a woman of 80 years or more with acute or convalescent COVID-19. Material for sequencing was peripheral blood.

CDR3 bases: TGTGCCAGCAGCCGAGCCGGGACAGGGGAGGGCTACACCTTC. The encoded protein is CASSRAGTGEGYTF. The rearrangement joins TRBV11-1 to TRBJ1-2, with TRBD1 identical over 10 bases. After removal of 5 bases from V and 8 bases from J, the junction contained 8 bases not matched to a gene. This CDR3 comprises 14 residues. Germline CDR1 reads SGHAT; CDR2 reads FQDESV (reference sequence).